This is a list of T cell receptor beta chains from one sample in a study of CD8+ T cells in alopecia areata. The method was immunoSEQ multiplex PCR; TCRdb's version includes in-frame clones alone and lacks a portion of them. This table has some 170,000 clones, about 60% appearing once. The source material was CD4+ T cells sorted from blood, sampled at week 0. These receptors came from a human donor with alopecia areata. The CDR3 runs from the conserved cysteine through the conserved F or W. D genes are given only for firm matches. Expanded clones are given a class, and other clones once, few, many or no size at all.

abundance,v_gene,d_gene,j_gene,CDR3aa,CDR3nt
few,TRBV10-3,-,TRBJ1-3,CAIRLEGNTIYF,TGTGCCATCAGGTTGGAGGGGAACACCATATATTTT
-,TRBV25-1,-,TRBJ1-3,CASSDYRPTGSGNTIYF,TGTGCCAGCAGTGATTACCGCCCGACAGGCTCTGGAAACACCATATATTTT
few,TRBV6-6,-,TRBJ2-7,CASSYSVRALGQYF,TGTGCCAGCAGTTACTCCGTACGGGCCTTGGGGCAGTACTTC
-,TRBV5-1,-,TRBJ1-5,CASSLGQTDQPQHF,TGCGCCAGCAGCTTAGGACAGACCGATCAGCCCCAGCATTTT
few,TRBV29-1,-,TRBJ1-3,CSVEAGWTNTIYF,TGCAGCGTTGAAGCGGGGTGGACAAACACCATATATTTT
few,TRBV6-5,-,TRBJ1-2,CASSYTGRTIATF,TGTGCCAGCAGTTACACCGGACGGACGATCGCCACCTTC
few,TRBV30,-,TRBJ1-2,CAWRVRGQNYGYTF,TGTGCCTGGAGAGTTAGAGGGCAGAACTATGGCTACACCTTC
-,TRBV6-6,-,TRBJ2-7,CASSFAGAEGEQYF,TGTGCCAGCAGTTTCGCAGGGGCAGAGGGCGAGCAGTACTTC
-,TRBV9,-,TRBJ1-2,CASSVGSEGPGYTF,TGTGCCAGCAGCGTAGGATCGGAAGGGCCCGGCTACACCTTC
-,TRBV9,TRBD2,TRBJ2-5,CASSVTSGGGETQYF,TGTGCCAGCAGCGTGACTAGCGGGGGAGGGGAGACCCAGTACTTC
-,TRBV5-1,TRBD1,TRBJ2-2,CASSTGPNTGELFF,TGCGCCAGCTCGACAGGGCCGAACACCGGGGAGCTGTTTTTT
-,TRBV30,-,TRBJ1-2,CAWSVGQTGYTF,TGTGCCTGGAGTGTTGGGCAGACTGGCTACACCTTC
-,TRBV2,-,TRBJ2-3,CASRAISTDTQYF,TGTGCCAGCAGAGCCATAAGCACAGATACGCAGTATTTT
-,TRBV7-2,TRBD1,TRBJ1-4,CASSFATGKMFF,TGTGCCAGCAGCTTCGCGACAGGGAAGATGTTTTTT
-,TRBV6-1,TRBD1,TRBJ2-7,CASSERTGHYEQYF,TGTGCCAGCAGCGAAAGGACAGGGCACTACGAGCAGTACTTC
few,TRBV29-1,TRBD1,TRBJ2-7,CSALGQATAHEQYF,TGCAGCGCCCTGGGACAGGCCACCGCTCACGAGCAGTACTTC
few,TRBV10-3,TRBD1,TRBJ2-7,CAISEPGQGGGYEQYF,TGTGCCATCAGTGAGCCCGGACAGGGCGGCGGGTACGAGCAGTACTTC
-,TRBV30,-,TRBJ1-5,CAWSEGDPQPQHF,TGTGCCTGGAGTGAAGGGGACCCCCAGCCCCAGCATTTT
-,TRBV4-1,-,TRBJ2-3,CASGDRGTDTQYF,TGCGCCAGCGGGGACCGCGGTACAGATACGCAGTATTTT
-,TRBV21-1,-,TRBJ2-1,CASSKGCAGGYNEQFF,TGTGCCAGCAGCAAAGGGTGCGCGGGGGGTTACAATGAGCAGTTCTTC
-,TRBV29-1,-,TRBJ1-4,CSALMGGREKLFF,TGCAGCGCCTTGATGGGGGGCCGAGAAAAACTGTTTTTT
-,TRBV18,TRBD2,TRBJ2-7,CASSPGLAVSYEQYF,TGTGCCAGCTCACCGGGACTAGCGGTGTCCTACGAGCAGTACTTC
-,TRBV29-1,-,TRBJ1-1,CSVERRQDRTEAFF,TGCAGCGTTGAACGGCGGCAAGATCGGACTGAAGCTTTCTTT
-,TRBV23-1,-,TRBJ2-1,CASIVWEQFF,TGCGCCAGCATAGTGTGGGAGCAGTTCTTC
-,TRBV9,-,TRBJ2-5,CASSVATGVQETQYF,TGTGCCAGCAGCGTAGCAACGGGGGTCCAAGAGACCCAGTACTTC
few,TRBV15,-,TRBJ2-1,CATSREYSGYNEQFF,TGTGCCACCAGCAGGGAATACAGTGGCTACAATGAGCAGTTCTTC
-,TRBV2,-,TRBJ2-7,CASSTVYEQYF,TGTGCCAGCAGTACGGTCTACGAGCAGTACTTC
-,TRBV15,TRBD1,TRBJ1-2,CATSLGTGVNYGYTF,TGTGCCACCAGCCTAGGGACAGGGGTTAACTATGGCTACACCTTC
-,TRBV29-1,-,TRBJ2-3,CSVFGRSTDTQYF,TGCAGCGTTTTTGGGCGGAGCACAGATACGCAGTATTTT
-,TRBV4-1,-,TRBJ2-6,CASSQAYRVGGANVLTF,TGCGCCAGCAGCCAAGCGTACAGGGTAGGTGGGGCCAACGTCCTGACTTTC
-,TRBV29-1,TRBD1,TRBJ1-6,CSVRDSRGSPLHF,TGCAGCGTTCGGGACAGTAGGGGTTCACCCCTCCACTTT
few,TRBV29-1,TRBD1,TRBJ2-3,CSVLDRGHSTDTQYF,TGCAGCGTCCTTGACAGGGGCCATAGCACAGATACGCAGTATTTT
-,TRBV6-5,TRBD1,TRBJ2-7,CASSRTGIHEQYF,TGTGCCAGCAGTCGGACAGGGATCCACGAGCAGTACTTC
few,TRBV29-1,-,TRBJ1-1,CSVEVSMNTEAFF,TGCAGCGTTGAGGTCAGTATGAACACTGAAGCTTTCTTT
-,TRBV7-2,-,TRBJ1-4,CASGGLSGEKLFF,TGTGCCAGCGGAGGCCTCAGCGGTGAAAAACTGTTTTTT
once,TRBV25-1,TRBD1,TRBJ1-2,CASSAQGDYGYTF,TGTGCCAGCAGTGCACAGGGGGACTATGGCTACACCTTC
-,TRBV7-9,TRBD1,TRBJ1-5,CASATGSQPQHF,TGTGCCAGCGCGACAGGGAGCCAGCCCCAGCATTTT
-,TRBV9,-,TRBJ1-1,CASSVKLGTEAFF,TGTGCCAGCAGCGTCAAATTGGGCACTGAAGCTTTCTTT
few,TRBV7-8,-,TRBJ2-3,CASSPSTDTQYF,TGTGCCAGCAGCCCGAGCACAGATACGCAGTATTTT
-,TRBV29-1,TRBD2,TRBJ2-5,CSVVAGGEETQYF,TGCAGCGTTGTAGCGGGGGGAGAAGAGACCCAGTACTTC
-,TRBV9,-,TRBJ2-4,CASSVELEGTIQYF,TGTGCCAGCAGCGTCGAGTTGGAGGGGACCATTCAGTACTTC
few,TRBV4-2,TRBD2,TRBJ2-3,CASSQGLSGGADTQYF,TGTGCCAGCAGCCAAGGACTAAGCGGGGGGGCAGATACGCAGTATTTT
-,TRBV4-1,-,TRBJ2-1,CASSQEVSGISYNEQFF,TGCGCCAGCAGCCAAGAGGTGAGCGGAATCTCCTACAATGAGCAGTTCTTC
-,TRBV7-2,TRBD1,TRBJ2-5,CASSYGQGALPQETQYF,TGTGCCAGCAGCTACGGACAGGGGGCGCTCCCCCAAGAGACCCAGTACTTC
-,TRBV29-1,-,TRBJ2-5,CSVTQGETQYF,TGCAGCGTGACGCAAGGGGAGACCCAGTACTTC
few,TRBV19,-,TRBJ2-2,CASSIPHTGELFF,TGTGCCAGTAGTATACCCCACACCGGGGAGCTGTTTTTT
-,TRBV30,-,TRBJ1-4,CAWAASHLARKLFF,TGTGCCTGGGCGGCAAGCCACCTGGCGAGAAAACTGTTTTTT
-,TRBV29-1,-,TRBJ1-5,CSAGGTGGQPQHF,TGCAGCGCGGGTGGGACGGGAGGTCAGCCCCAGCATTTT
-,TRBV7-6,-,TRBJ2-7,CASSSRDGEQYF,TGTGCCAGCAGCTCCCGGGACGGCGAGCAGTACTTC
-,TRBV6-5,-,TRBJ1-3,CASREVFSGNTIYF,TGTGCCAGCAGGGAGGTCTTTTCTGGAAACACCATATATTTT
few,TRBV7-2,TRBD2,TRBJ2-5,CASSYQRGAQETQYF,TGTGCCAGCAGTTATCAGCGGGGGGCACAAGAGACCCAGTACTTC